Sequencing of this T cell receptor (beta chain) was carried out in a study of shared clonotypes between healthy human individuals. Genomic DNA of each subset was evenly split across several immunoSEQ plates. Ten immunoSEQ deep assay plates were used by the authors to sequence unsorted PBMC DNA. Only in-frame clones appear in the TCRdb table, and some are missing; sequencing was by immunoSEQ multiplex PCR. The sample lists roughly 500,000 clones, roughly 80% occurring once. This clone has a count of ten or more. Distinct nucleotide sequences in the sample also encode this CDR3. Without sorting, samples used 85 million to 95 million PBMCs for genomic DNA. This TCR was recovered from a woman aged 40 to 55 in good health. Some clones in this sample may be carry-over from other donors' samples. The material sequenced was PBMCs.

The CDR3 loop is CASSPEFSGANVLTF. The CDR3 coding sequence is TGTGCCAGCTCACCAGAGTTCTCTGGGGCCAACGTCCTGACTTTC. The chain joins TRBV18 to TRBJ2-6, with D hard to call. Germline V gene sequence: CDR1 KGHSH, CDR2 LQKENI. The CDR3 covers 15 residues. V was trimmed by 2 bases and J by 0 bases, leaving 5 bases between them.